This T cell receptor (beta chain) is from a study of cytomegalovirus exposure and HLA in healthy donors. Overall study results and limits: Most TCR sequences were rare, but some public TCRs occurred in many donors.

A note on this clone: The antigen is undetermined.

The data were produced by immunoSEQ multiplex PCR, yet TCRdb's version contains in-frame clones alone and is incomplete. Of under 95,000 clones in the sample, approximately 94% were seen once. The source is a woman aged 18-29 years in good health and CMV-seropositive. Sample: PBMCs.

The CDR3, as DNA: TGCGCCAGCAGGCTGGGACTAGCGCTTACCTACGAGCAGTACTTC. It yields the protein CASRLGLALTYEQYF. The chain uses TRBV5-1 and TRBJ2-7; 10 positions match TRBD2. CDR3 length equals 15 residues. CDR1 SGHRS and CDR2 YFSETQ come from the germline V gene. V was clipped by 5 bases and J by 2 bases; unmatched bases: 7.